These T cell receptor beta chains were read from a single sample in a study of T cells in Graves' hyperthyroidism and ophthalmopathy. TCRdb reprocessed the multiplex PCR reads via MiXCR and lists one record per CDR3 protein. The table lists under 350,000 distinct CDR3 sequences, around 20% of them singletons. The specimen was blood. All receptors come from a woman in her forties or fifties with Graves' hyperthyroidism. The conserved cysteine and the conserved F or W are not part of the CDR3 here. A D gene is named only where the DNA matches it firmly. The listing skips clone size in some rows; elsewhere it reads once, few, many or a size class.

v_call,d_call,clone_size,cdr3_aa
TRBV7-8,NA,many,ASSLMRQNTEAF
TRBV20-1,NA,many,SAPGHPRGMYNEQF
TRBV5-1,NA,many,ASSAGHISTDTQY
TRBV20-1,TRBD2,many,SATRLADFTDTQY
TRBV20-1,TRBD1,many,SARDWDRGQDQPQH
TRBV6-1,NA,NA,ASSPIWGGGGSVQPQH
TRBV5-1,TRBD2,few,ASSYTPGGAGANVLT
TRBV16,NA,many,ASSQWALNQPQH
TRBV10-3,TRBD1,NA,AISKTGREQY
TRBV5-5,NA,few,ASSLGHLNTEAF
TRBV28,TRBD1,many,ASSLGTANYGYT
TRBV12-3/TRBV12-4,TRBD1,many,ASSIRTGNTGELF
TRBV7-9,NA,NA,ASSPGGANYGYT
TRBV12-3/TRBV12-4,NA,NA,ASSLELNSNQPQH
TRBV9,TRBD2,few,ASSVGGGGPGDTQY
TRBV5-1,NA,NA,ASSLITDRDGEQF